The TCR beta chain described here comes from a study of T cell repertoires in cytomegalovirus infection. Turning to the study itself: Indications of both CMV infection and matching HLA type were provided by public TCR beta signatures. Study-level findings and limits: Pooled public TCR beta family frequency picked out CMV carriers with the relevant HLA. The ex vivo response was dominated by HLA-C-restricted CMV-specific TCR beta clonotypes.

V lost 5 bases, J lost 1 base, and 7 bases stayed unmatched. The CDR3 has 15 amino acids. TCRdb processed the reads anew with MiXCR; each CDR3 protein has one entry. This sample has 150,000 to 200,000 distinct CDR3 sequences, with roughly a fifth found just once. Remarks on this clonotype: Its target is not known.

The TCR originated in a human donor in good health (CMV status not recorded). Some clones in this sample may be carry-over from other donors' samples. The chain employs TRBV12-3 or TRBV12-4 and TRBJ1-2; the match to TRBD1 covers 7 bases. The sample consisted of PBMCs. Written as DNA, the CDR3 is TGTGCCAGCAGTGACAACAGGGGTCTTAACTATGGCTACACCTTC. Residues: CASSDNRGLNYGYTF.